The rows below give T cell receptor beta chains drawn from one sample of a study of breast tumors, draining lymph nodes, adjacent tissues. From the multiplex PCR reads, TCRdb called clonotypes with MiXCR, one entry per CDR3 protein. The data contain around 66,000 distinct CDR3 sequences, around two fifths of them singletons. The sequencing sample was made of breast tumor tissue. The receptors were gathered from a female donor with breast cancer. Some clones in this sample may be carry-over from other donors' samples. CDR3s include the opening cysteine and the closing phenylalanine or tryptophan. The D gene is left open where the match is weak. Clone size, where shown, is once, few, many, or a class for clones that have expanded.

>TRBD2|many|TRBV6-5|TRBJ2-7
CASSKLAGYSYEQYF
TGTGCCAGCAGTAAATTAGCGGGATACTCCTACGAGCAGTACTTC
>NA|many|TRBV5-4|TRBJ2-7
CASSLGYEQYF
TGTGCCAGCAGCTTGGGGTACGAGCAGTACTTC
>TRBD1|many|TRBV2|TRBJ2-7
CASIRGQGAFERYF
TGTGCCAGCATACGGGGACAGGGGGCTTTTGAGCGGTACTTC
>TRBD1|few|TRBV28|TRBJ2-5
CASSILQGAKETQYF
TGTGCCAGCAGTATTTTACAGGGGGCTAAGGAGACCCAGTACTTC
>TRBD2|many|TRBV7-2|TRBJ2-1
CASSLSGGNNEQFF
TGTGCCAGCAGCTTGAGCGGGGGGAATAATGAGCAGTTCTTC
>NA|NA|TRBV5-5|TRBJ2-5
CASSDAGAGETQYF
TGTGCCAGCAGCGACGCCGGGGCGGGAGAGACCCAGTACTTC
>TRBD2|NA|TRBV7-6|TRBJ2-1
CASSKTSGRDNEQFF
TGTGCCAGCAGCAAAACTAGCGGGCGAGACAATGAGCAGTTCTTC
>NA|medium-sized|TRBV2|TRBJ1-3
CASSERVATIYF
TGTGCCAGCAGTGAGCGGGTAGCCACCATATATTTT
>TRBD1|NA|TRBV20-1|TRBJ1-5
CSASGGNQPQHF
TGCAGTGCTTCAGGGGGGAATCAGCCCCAGCATTTT
>TRBD2|NA|TRBV9|TRBJ2-5
CASSVAGGALETQYF
TGTGCCAGCAGCGTAGCGGGGGGGGCCCTGGAGACCCAGTACTTC
>TRBD2|many|TRBV29-1|TRBJ2-1
CSVGLAGGGEQFF
TGCAGCGTCGGACTAGCGGGAGGTGGTGAGCAGTTCTTC
>TRBD1|NA|TRBV7-9|TRBJ2-7
CASSSTGDRGIPYEQYF
TGTGCCAGCAGCTCAACTGGGGACAGGGGAATCCCCTACGAGCAGTACTTC
>NA|once|TRBV2|TRBJ2-7
CASTGRRVTWDQYF
TGTGCCAGCACAGGAAGGAGGGTGACCTGGGACCAGTACTTC
>TRBD1|NA|TRBV2|TRBJ1-6
CASSRQGRNSPLHF
TGTGCCAGCAGTCGACAGGGCAGGAATTCACCCCTCCACTTT
>TRBD1|once|TRBV13|TRBJ1-4
CASSLGTGVEKLFF
TGTGCCAGCAGCTTAGGGACAGGGGTCGAAAAACTGTTTTTT
>NA|NA|TRBV11-1|TRBJ2-5
CASSLAVGGGETQYF
TGTGCCAGCAGCTTAGCTGTTGGGGGTGGGGAGACCCAGTACTTC
>TRBD2|NA|TRBV7-8|TRBJ2-5
CASSISGRAGETQYF
TGTGCCAGCAGCATTAGCGGGAGGGCCGGGGAGACCCAGTACTTC
>TRBD1|NA|TRBV10-3|TRBJ1-5
CAISARTGGENQPQHF
TGTGCCATCAGTGCTAGGACAGGGGGCGAAAATCAGCCCCAGCATTTT
>NA|few|TRBV20-1|TRBJ2-2
CSALGELFF
TGCAGTGCTCTCGGGGAGCTGTTTTTT
>TRBD1|NA|TRBV5-1|TRBJ1-2
CASSSRPDRGRDTF
TGCGCCAGCAGCTCCCGCCCGGACAGGGGGCGAGACACCTTC
>NA|many|TRBV14|TRBJ2-4
CASSWGTPQNIQYF
TGTGCCAGCAGCTGGGGGACTCCACAGAACATTCAGTACTTC
>TRBD1|NA|TRBV7-6|TRBJ1-4
CASSLGTGGTNEKLFF
TGTGCCAGCAGCTTGGGGACAGGGGGCACTAATGAAAAACTGTTTTTT
>TRBD1|many|TRBV13|TRBJ2-3
CASSSFSGTGSGDTQYF
TGTGCCAGCAGCTCTTTTTCCGGGACAGGGTCCGGAGATACGCAGTATTTT
>NA|many|TRBV5-6|TRBJ1-6
CASSSVDALSPLHF
TGTGCCAGCAGCTCGGTGGACGCACTTTCACCCCTCCACTTT
>NA|NA|TRBV29-1|TRBJ2-3
CSERTRSDTDTQYF
TGCAGCGAAAGGACGAGATCTGACACAGATACGCAGTATTTT